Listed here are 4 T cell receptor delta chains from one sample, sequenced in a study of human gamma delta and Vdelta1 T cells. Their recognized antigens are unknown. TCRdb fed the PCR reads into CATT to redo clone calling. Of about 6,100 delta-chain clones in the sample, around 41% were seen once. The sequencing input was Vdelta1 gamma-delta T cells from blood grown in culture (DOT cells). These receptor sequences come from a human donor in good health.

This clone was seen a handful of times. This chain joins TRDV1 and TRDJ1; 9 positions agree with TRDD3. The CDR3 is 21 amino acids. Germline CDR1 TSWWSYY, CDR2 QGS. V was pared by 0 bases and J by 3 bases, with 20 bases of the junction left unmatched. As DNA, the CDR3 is TGTGCTCTTGGGGAACTAGCTTCCTCCCGGTCTGGGGGATTAAGACCCGATAAACTCATCTTT. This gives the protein CALGELASSRSGGLRPDKLIF.

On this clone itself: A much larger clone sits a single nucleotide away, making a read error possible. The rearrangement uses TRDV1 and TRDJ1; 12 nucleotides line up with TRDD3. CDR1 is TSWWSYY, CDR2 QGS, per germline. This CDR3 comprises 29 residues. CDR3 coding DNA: TGTGCTCTTGGGGAAGAGTCTACTGGGGGATACAGGGGGACTCTCGAACTTCGATCTGTGGGGGATTTATCCGATAAACTCACCTTT. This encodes CALGEESTGGYRGTLELRSVGDLSDKLTF.

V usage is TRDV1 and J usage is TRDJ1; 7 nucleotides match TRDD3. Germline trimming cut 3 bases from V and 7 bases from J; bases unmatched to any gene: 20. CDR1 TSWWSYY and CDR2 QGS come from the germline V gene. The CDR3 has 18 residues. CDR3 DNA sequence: TGTGCTCTTGGGGAGTTCGTGGGGGAAGTGCTGGGGGTAGCTAAACTCATCTTT. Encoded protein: CALGEFVGEVLGVAKLIF.

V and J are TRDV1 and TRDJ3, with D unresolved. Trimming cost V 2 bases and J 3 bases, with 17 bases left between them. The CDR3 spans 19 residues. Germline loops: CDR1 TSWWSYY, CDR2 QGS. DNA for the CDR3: TGTGCTCTTGGGGAAAGGTCAAACAGGGAATTCTGGGACACCCGACAGATGTTTTTC. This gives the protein CALGERSNREFWDTRQMFF.